Listed here is a single T cell receptor (beta chain). The data were obtained in a study of blood T cell repertoires in COVID-19. Turning to the study itself: Samples representing acute and convalescent COVID-19 were sourced from the United States, Italy and Spain. The cDNA or gDNA used as material had been derived from T cells, B-cell-depleted T cells, or PBMCs.

As originally analysed: Quantification of nucleated cells was approximated via reference gene primer amplification. Sequencing was performed with immunoSEQ multiplex PCR; in TCRdb, only in-frame clones are kept and a portion is missing. The V and J calls and clone size were taken over from that table, and D and trimming were inferred from the DNA. In the table there are some 100,000 clones, 75% to 90% of which are singletons. Germline V gene data show CDR1 as MDHEN and CDR2 as SYDVKM. The CDR3 totals 16 residues. V lost 3 bases and J 2 bases, leaving 13 bases between the germline ends. This TCR derives from a woman between 50 and 59 years old with acute or convalescent COVID-19. The chain carries TRBV28 and TRBJ1-4, with a tentative D call TRBD1 (6 bases). The sample consisted of peripheral blood. For the CDR3, the DNA is TGTGCCAGCAGTTTGGTGGGGGCTGGGACTAATGAAAAACTGTTTTTT. Translated, it gives CASSLVGAGTNEKLFF.